The 23 T cell receptor beta chains reported below all come from one sample, sequenced in a study of technical replicates of blood from a handful of donors. The protocol was immunoSEQ multiplex PCR, while the TCRdb copy is restricted to in-frame clones and leaves out a portion. The profile shows about 83,000 clones, around 90% of them singletons. The sequenced sample was T cells isolated from PBMCs. The receptors here all came from a human donor in good health.

This clone came up once. The V call is TRBV4-2, the J call TRBJ1-2; 11 positions match TRBD1. In germline, CDR1 is LGHNA, CDR2 YNFKEQ. This CDR3 has 16 residues. V shed 4 bases and J 4 bases; nucleotides not matched to a gene: 8. The CDR3 loop is CASSLPPDRGLYGYTF. In DNA form, the CDR3 reads TGTGCCAGCAGCCTCCCTCCGGACAGGGGGCTCTATGGCTACACCTTC.

The V gene is TRBV6-6, the J gene TRBJ2-7; 7 bases fit TRBD1. There are 14 residues in the CDR3. J gave up 1 base and V 0 bases, and 0 bases lay outside the gene matches. Germline V gives CDR1 MNHNY, CDR2 SVGAGI (reference sequence). CDR3 in DNA: TGTGCCAGCAGTTACTCGGGACAGTCCTACGAGCAGTACTTC. Amino acid sequence: CASSYSGQSYEQYF.

The chain uses TRBV5-6 and TRBJ2-7; D gene unclear. This CDR3 has 12 amino acids. V was trimmed by 4 bases and J by 1 base, leaving 6 bases between them. Germline CDR1 and CDR2: SGHDT and YYEEEE. The CDR3 loop reads CASSLLSYEQYF. In DNA, the CDR3 is TGTGCCAGCAGCCTTCTTTCCTACGAGCAGTACTTC.

The V call is TRBV5-4, the J call TRBJ2-3; 12 bases line up with TRBD2. Trimming took 4 bases from V and 5 from J; bases not matched to a gene: 11. CDR1 SGHNT and CDR2 YYREEE come from the germline V gene (reference sequence). CDR3 length equals 17 residues. The CDR3, as DNA: TGTGCCAGCAGCGTACAACTAGCGGGAGGATTTGGAGATACGCAGTATTTT. Protein sequence: CASSVQLAGGFGDTQYF.

The chain recombines TRBV27 with TRBJ2-1; the match to TRBD1 covers 8 bases. V lost 5 bases, J lost 0 bases, and 9 bases stayed unmatched. CDR3 length: 17 residues. Germline values: CDR1 MNHEY, CDR2 SMNVEV (reference sequence). This chain's CDR3 is CASSTRGTGGSYNEQFF. For the CDR3, the DNA is TGTGCCAGCAGTACCCGGGGCACAGGGGGCTCCTACAATGAGCAGTTCTTC.

The chain joins TRBV18 to TRBJ2-1, with 9 bases lining up with TRBD2. The CDR3 has 15 amino acids. Looked up from germline, CDR1 is KGHSH and CDR2 is LQKENI. J was trimmed by 2 bases and V by 2 bases; bases with no gene match: 1. This chain's CDR3 is CASSPAGGAYNEQFF. DNA of the CDR3: TGTGCCAGCTCACCAGCGGGGGGGGCCTACAATGAGCAGTTCTTC.

This rearrangement joins TRBV14 to TRBJ2-5; 13 nucleotides agree with TRBD2. Looked up from germline, CDR1 is SGHDN and CDR2 is FVKESK. V lost 4 bases, J lost 3 bases, and 2 bases stayed unmatched. This CDR3 spans 15 amino acids. The CDR3 reads CASSPGTSGEETQYF. In nucleotides, the CDR3 is TGTGCCAGCAGCCCCGGGACTAGCGGGGAAGAGACCCAGTACTTC.

The genes are TRBV6-1 and TRBJ2-3; TRBD1 is a possible D gene (5 bases). This CDR3 comprises 13 residues. Germline V CDR1 and CDR2: MNHNS, SASEGT. V gave up 4 bases and J gave up 4 bases, with 9 bases separating them. CDR3: CASSGGSPDTQYF. CDR3 coding DNA: TGTGCCAGCAGTGGGGGCAGCCCAGATACGCAGTATTTT.

This chain links TRBV29-1 with TRBJ2-7, with TRBD1 as a possible D gene (5 bases). This CDR3 spans 13 amino acids. V lost 7 bases to trimming and J lost 5 bases, with 18 bases between them. The V gene's germline CDR1 is SQVTM and CDR2 ANQGSEA. In DNA form, the CDR3 reads TGCAGCGGGGGCACTCTTCGCCTCGACGAGCAGTACTTC. Translated, it gives CSGGTLRLDEQYF.

The chain recombines TRBV7-9 with TRBJ1-1; D is unclear. Trimming took off 2 bases at V and 1 base at J, with 8 bases between the two ends. The CDR3 covers 14 residues. Germline V lookup: CDR1 SEHNR, CDR2 FQNEAQ (reference sequence). The DNA of the CDR3 is TGTGCCAGCAGCTTATTTGGCGGGAACACTGAAGCTTTCTTT. This gives the protein CASSLFGGNTEAFF.

This clone has a single count. The CDR3 ends on some other residue instead of the conserved phenylalanine or tryptophan, so this is likely a read error. Because the CDR3's place on the DNA is in doubt, the DNA is left out and the CDR3 is given as listed by TCRdb. The rearrangement uses TRBV10-3 and TRBJ1-5; TRBD1, the D gene given by the table, was not confirmed from the DNA. The CDR3 is 13 residues long, ends included. Germline V gives CDR1 ENHRY, CDR2 SYGVKD. The CDR3 loop is CAISDRRDRGHWY.

The V and J genes are TRBV4-2 and TRBJ1-3, with 9 bases that match TRBD1. With V trimmed by 6 bases and J by 0 bases, 6 bases remained unmatched. Germline V gene sequence: CDR1 LGHNA, CDR2 YNFKEQ. This CDR3 is built from 16 residues. The CDR3 DNA follows: TGTGCCAGCAGTGGACAGGGGAGACCCTCTGGAAACACCATATATTTT. Its translation is CASSGQGRPSGNTIYF.

The chain couples TRBV28 to TRBJ1-1; weak D call: TRBD1 (5 bases). The CDR3 is made up of 16 amino acids. The germline gives CDR1 MDHEN, CDR2 SYDVKM. V lost 5 bases, J lost 7 bases, and 23 bases lay in between. In DNA form, the CDR3 reads TGTGCCAGCAGTCTGACGGGGCCCGTATGGAGGGGTGAAGCTTTCTTT. As protein: CASSLTGPVWRGEAFF.

The rearrangement links TRBV5-1 to TRBJ2-7; 10 bases match TRBD1. Trimming at V came to 1 base and at J to 2 bases, leaving 6 bases not matched to a gene. This CDR3 has 16 amino acids. Germline CDR1 reads SGHRS; CDR2 reads YFSETQ. In nucleotides, the CDR3 is TGCGCCAGCAGCTTGTTCCAGGGACAGGGGACCTACGAGCAGTACTTC. Translation: CASSLFQGQGTYEQYF.

The chain joins TRBV18 to TRBJ2-7; the match to TRBD2 covers 7 bases. The CDR3 contains 16 residues. Germline values: CDR1 KGHSH, CDR2 LQKENI. With V trimmed by 5 bases and J by 2 bases, 12 bases remained unmatched. CDR3 region: CASSSSLGRDAYEQYF. CDR3 nucleotides: TGTGCCAGCTCATCTTCTCTGGGGAGGGACGCCTACGAGCAGTACTTC.

Here the CDR3 reads CASSVFTGTGGRSSYNEQFF. The CDR3 region has the DNA TGTGCCAGCTCCGTTTTTACCGGGACAGGGGGTCGCAGCTCCTACAATGAGCAGTTCTTC. This sequence joins TRBV7-8 and TRBJ2-1; the match to TRBD1 covers 11 bases. Germline lookup yields CDR1 SGHVS and CDR2 FQNEAQ. Trimming at V came to 8 bases and at J to 0 bases, leaving 18 bases not matched to a gene. CDR3 length: 20 amino acids.

This chain connects TRBV23-1 to TRBJ1-6, with D perhaps TRBD1 (5 bases). TRBV23-1 is given ORF status, its function remaining uncertain. The CDR3 covers 15 residues. V was clipped by 4 bases and J by 2 bases, with 9 bases between them. The CDR3 DNA reads as TGCGCCAGCAGTCGGGACTATACCTATAATTCACCCCTCCACTTT. Translating it yields CASSRDYTYNSPLHF.

This clone was detected only once. The rearrangement uses TRBV6-1 and TRBJ1-5; D is ambiguous. V was trimmed by 1 base and J by 3 bases, leaving 16 bases between them. Germline V gives CDR1 MNHNS, CDR2 SASEGT. CDR3 length: 17 amino acids. The CDR3 here is CASSEGTVTFVNQPQHF. The CDR3 DNA reads as TGTGCCAGCAGTGAAGGTACAGTTACTTTTGTCAATCAGCCCCAGCATTTT.

The chain combines TRBV6-5 with TRBJ2-7; D not resolved. Germline V gives CDR1 MNHEY, CDR2 SVGAGI. With 2 bases removed from V and 2 bases from J, the gap between germline ends came to 10 bases. There are 14 residues in the CDR3. In DNA, the CDR3 is TGTGCCAGCAGTTACGTACAGTCGACCTACGAGCAGTACTTC. It specifies CASSYVQSTYEQYF.

The chain employs TRBV6-6 and TRBJ2-6, with a weak D call TRBD2 (5 bases). Trimming left V 5 bases short and J 0 bases short, with 11 bases between. Germline values: CDR1 MNHNY, CDR2 SVGAGI (reference sequence). This CDR3 region has 16 residues. The CDR3 DNA reads as TGTGCCAGCAGTAAGTCCACTAGCTCTGGGGCCAACGTCCTGACTTTC. This gives the protein CASSKSTSSGANVLTF.

This sequence joins TRBV7-9 and TRBJ2-7; a possible D gene is TRBD1 (6 bases). CDR3 size: 15 residues. Trimming pared 5 bases from V and 6 bases from J, leaving 20 bases between. The germline V gene encodes CDR1 SEHNR and CDR2 FQNEAQ (reference sequence). The chain's CDR3 is CASSPYQGTAGEQYF. The CDR3 DNA is TGTGCCAGCAGCCCTTACCAGGGGACGGCGGGCGAGCAGTACTTC.

CDR3 region: CASSYSIQFEEQYF. The DNA of the CDR3 is TGTGCCAGCAGTTACTCGATACAATTTGAAGAGCAGTACTTC. V and J are TRBV6-6 and TRBJ2-7, with unresolved D. V was cut by 0 bases and J by 7 bases, with 13 bases left in between. The CDR3 has 14 residues. CDR1 and CDR2 from the germline V gene are MNHNY and SVGAGI (reference sequence).

The chain joins TRBV9 to TRBJ2-2; 12 positions agree with TRBD2. V dropped 3 bases and J dropped 4; count of bases not matched to a gene: 4. CDR1 is SGDLS and CDR2 is YYNGEE in the germline V gene. CDR3 length: 16 residues. The CDR3 protein is CASSGLAGGLTGELFF. CDR3 in DNA: TGTGCCAGCAGCGGTCTAGCGGGGGGGCTCACCGGGGAGCTGTTTTTT.